Below are 17 T cell receptor beta chains sequenced from a single sample in a study of T cell responses to AZD1222 COVID-19 vaccine (dated by TCRdb to about 2021). Reading the label with the study, this specimen's time point is: about 28 days (+/-7) after the second vaccine dose. Library preparation employed the immunoSEQ multiplex PCR assay. As stored in TCRdb, this immuneACCESS dataset retains in-frame rearrangements with V and J assigned. A fraction of the clones does not appear; measured against another copy, unresolved V genes explain less than half of the discrepancy, and the remainder lacks a known reason. This sample gives more than 85,000 clones in total; about 94% of them show up just once. 2.5% to 3% of the sample is taken by the ten largest. The sequencing used peripheral blood, collected 28 days after the second AZD1222 dose. Every receptor here comes from an adult who received the AZD1222 COVID-19 vaccine.

V usage is TRBV2 and J usage is TRBJ1-5; D is ambiguous. The CDR3 has 15 amino acids. Trimming took off 3 bases at V and 5 bases at J, with 14 bases between the two ends. Germline lookup yields CDR1 SNHLY and CDR2 FYNNEI. Here the CDR3 reads CASSDRTNRDQPQHF. Here the CDR3 DNA reads TGTGCCAGCAGTGATAGAACAAATCGCGATCAGCCCCAGCATTTT.

The J gene is TRBJ2-7, the V gene TRBV5-4; TRBD2 is a possible D gene (6 bases). In germline, CDR1 is SGHNT, CDR2 YYREEE (reference sequence). The CDR3 loop spans 11 amino acids. Trimming left V 2 bases short and J 6 bases short, with 6 bases between. The CDR3, as DNA: TGTGCCAGCAGCTTCGGGGGCGAGCAGTACTTC. Translated: CASSFGGEQYF.

Comments on this clone: Other DNA sequences within the sample encode an identical CDR3. The V and J genes are TRBV18 and TRBJ1-1, with D maybe TRBD1 (5 bases). Trimming stripped 3 bases from V and 1 base from J, with 6 bases between. CDR3 length: 13 amino acids. CDR1 is KGHSH, CDR2 LQKENI, per germline. CDR3 amino acids: CASSPGGNTEAFF. CDR3 sequence (DNA): TGTGCCAGCTCACCGGGGGGGAACACTGAAGCTTTCTTT.

The rearrangement joins TRBV19 to TRBJ2-1; D is unresolved. CDR3 length: 14 residues. The germline V gene encodes CDR1 LNHDA and CDR2 SQIVND (reference sequence). Trimming removed 6 bases from V and 6 bases from J, with 15 bases in between. The CDR3 DNA follows: TGTGCCAGTAGCCAGGCGATGGTGGGCAATGAGCAGTTCTTC. Translation gives CASSQAMVGNEQFF.

The table lists this clone with a few counts. The rearrangement links TRBV28 to TRBJ2-3, with a weak D call TRBD1 (7 bases). CDR3 size: 14 residues. Trimming took off 5 bases at V and 2 bases at J, with 11 bases between the two ends. The germline CDR1 and CDR2 sequences are MDHEN and SYDVKM. CDR3 sequence (DNA): TGTGCCAGCAGTGCAGGGGGGTACACAGATACGCAGTATTTT. Residues: CASSAGGYTDTQYF.

V is TRBV7-9 and J is TRBJ1-5; the D gene is possibly TRBD1 (6 bases). CDR1 is SEHNR, CDR2 FQNEAQ, per germline (reference sequence). This CDR3 comprises 14 residues. The V end was cut by 5 bases, the J end by 3 bases, with 11 bases between. CDR3 in DNA: TGTGCCAGCAGCGGGGGGCAGGACAATCAGCCCCAGCATTTT. Translation gives CASSGGQDNQPQHF.

V usage is TRBV6-5 and J usage is TRBJ2-7; 9 bases line up with TRBD1. Trimming cost V 6 bases and J 7 bases; bases outside gene matches: 13. The CDR3 covers 15 residues. Germline loops: CDR1 MNHEY, CDR2 SVGAGI. The CDR3 sequence is CASRIQGASLWEQYF. As DNA, the CDR3 is TGTGCCAGCAGGATACAGGGGGCTTCTCTGTGGGAGCAGTACTTC.

The chain has TRBV2 and TRBJ1-1; tentatively, D is TRBD1 (5 bases). Germline V gives CDR1 SNHLY, CDR2 FYNNEI. The CDR3 covers 17 residues. Trimming took off 5 bases at V and 1 base at J, with 20 bases between the two ends. CDR3 DNA: TGTGCCAGCAGTATCTATCCCTCCAGGGCACGGAACACTGAAGCTTTCTTT. It codes for CASSIYPSRARNTEAFF.

V is TRBV7-8 and J is TRBJ1-5, with D hard to call. The CDR3 totals 12 residues. From germline, CDR1 is SGHVS and CDR2 FQNEAQ. The V gene lost 1 base and the J gene lost 6 bases, with 4 bases spanning the gap. In DNA form, the CDR3 reads TGTGCCAGCAGCTTAGAGGGTCAGCCCCAGCATTTT. This encodes CASSLEGQPQHF.

The chain has TRBV5-1 and TRBJ2-5; D gene uncertain. The V end lost 0 bases, the J end lost 1 base, and 7 bases lay between the germline ends. Germline CDR1 SGHRS, CDR2 YFSETQ. The CDR3 loop spans 14 amino acids. For the CDR3, the DNA is TGCGCCAGCAGCTTGGTTCGCAGCCAAGAGACCCAGTACTTC. The encoded protein is CASSLVRSQETQYF.

The V call is TRBV14, the J call TRBJ2-3; D uncertain. This CDR3 contains 20 residues. The V end lost 1 base, the J end lost 4 bases, and 27 bases lay between the germline ends. Germline CDR1 and CDR2: SGHDN and FVKESK. CDR3 region: CASSQGVHRASSYSADTQYF. The CDR3 nucleotides are TGTGCCAGCAGCCAAGGGGTGCACCGGGCCTCCTCCTACTCGGCAGATACGCAGTATTTT.

This sequence joins TRBV6-5 and TRBJ1-2, with 7 bases identical to TRBD1. The CDR3 length is 13 residues. V lost 5 bases and J lost 3; bases outside the gene matches: 3. Germline lookup yields CDR1 MNHEY and CDR2 SVGAGI. CDR3 in amino acids: CASSRQGHYGYTF. Written as DNA, the CDR3 is TGTGCCAGCAGTAGACAGGGCCACTATGGCTACACCTTC.

This sequence joins TRBV7-6 and TRBJ1-2; 9 bases match TRBD1. Trimming removed 4 bases from V and 6 bases from J; junction bases left unmatched: 9. The V gene's germline CDR1 is SGHVS and CDR2 FNYEAQ. The CDR3 is 15 amino acids. CDR3 DNA: TGTGCCAGCAGCTATCAACAGGGGGCGCATAATGGCTACACCTTC. Amino acid sequence: CASSYQQGAHNGYTF.

The chain couples TRBV5-1 to TRBJ2-2; D assignment may be TRBD1 or TRBD2 (5 bases each). The CDR3 has 16 amino acids. Trimming took 1 base from V and 1 from J, leaving 11 bases between them. Germline values: CDR1 SGHRS, CDR2 YFSETQ. The chain's CDR3 is CASSLFREWNTGELFF. The CDR3 coding sequence is TGCGCCAGCAGCTTGTTCAGGGAGTGGAACACCGGGGAGCTGTTTTTT.

The chain is built from TRBV5-4 and TRBJ2-7; 7 nucleotides agree with TRBD1. V shed 4 bases, J shed 4 bases, and the junction held 8 bases outside the gene matches. Germline values: CDR1 SGHNT, CDR2 YYREEE (reference sequence). This CDR3 comprises 14 residues. Here the CDR3 reads CASSPGTASYEQYF. The DNA of the CDR3 is TGTGCCAGCAGCCCCGGGACAGCCAGTTACGAGCAGTACTTC.

The chain couples TRBV18 to TRBJ1-5, with D unclear. The length of the CDR3 is 15 residues. Deletions cut 4 bases from V and 7 bases from J, with 17 bases between. The germline CDR1 and CDR2 sequences are KGHSH and LQKENI. The CDR3 nucleotides are TGTGCCAGCTCACATAGCACCCCCGATGGACAGCCCCAGCATTTT. It encodes CASSHSTPDGQPQHF.

The chain has TRBV3-1 (or the pseudogene TRBV3-2) and TRBJ2-3, with D unresolved. CDR1 and CDR2 (germline): LGHDT, YNNKEL (reference sequence). Trimming shortened V by 2 bases and J by 11 bases, and 14 bases separated the two germline ends. This CDR3 is 13 amino acids long. DNA for the CDR3: TGTGCCAGCAGCCAATATTCGGGCCACATGCAGTATTTT. This sequence encodes CASSQYSGHMQYF.